This record concerns one T cell receptor (beta chain) sequence. The repertoire was sequenced with immunoSEQ multiplex PCR; TCRdb's copy has only in-frame clones and lacks some. The top ten clones hold 5.8% of a sample with 70,000 or so clones, roughly 82% of them seen once. This record comes from a study of radiation and T cells in renal cell carcinoma. The time point here: blood 2 weeks post-SBRT. As for treatment: 15 Gy SBRT to primary tumor, nephrectomy 4 weeks later. The material was blood, obtained from a patient whose treatment included radiotherapy and nephrectomy. This clonotype was sampled from a man in his sixties with renal cell carcinoma.

The chain's CDR3 is CASRYGGLGSYEQYF. DNA for the CDR3: TGTGCCAGCCGTTACGGGGGGCTGGGCTCCTACGAGCAGTACTTC. V and J are TRBV28 and TRBJ2-7, with D possibly matching TRBD2 (7 bases). This CDR3 region has 15 residues. Germline assignment: CDR1 MDHEN and CDR2 SYDVKM. The ends were cut back, 8 bases at V and 0 bases at J, with 17 bases in the middle.